This record concerns one TCR beta chain sequence. Its specificity is not known. The data stem from a study of CD4+ T cells in melanoma. Points from the study as a whole: In melanoma, neoantigen-specific CD4+ T cells reportedly differed in differentiation state. CD8+ T cell, macrophage and B cell function reportedly correlated with neoantigen-specific CD4+ T cells.

V was pared by 2 bases and J by 3 bases, with 7 bases between. The length of the CDR3 is 13 residues. The V gene's germline CDR1 is SGHDN and CDR2 FVKESK. Assay used: immunoSEQ multiplex PCR; TCRdb lists only in-frame clones, some missing. The sample lists about 140,000 clones, about nine tenths occurring once. The rearrangement joins TRBV14 to TRBJ1-2; TRBD1 might be the D (5 bases). This sequence was found in a human donor with melanoma. Here the CDR3 DNA reads TGTGCCAGCAGCCAACAGGGTTACTATGGCTACACCTTC. Its protein is CASSQQGYYGYTF.